This T cell receptor beta chain was recorded in a study of tumor-infiltrating lymphocytes in primary liver carcinoma. Background on the study: Treatment of the patients' primary liver carcinoma consisted of surgical resection. Per sample, productive TCRbeta reads numbered roughly 3.5 to 7.13 million, similar across tissue types. The study, taken as a whole, reports: Tumors and blood were compared for top-250-clone fraction, and tumors had the significantly higher value (p = 0.039).

The template, about 500 ng total RNA, yielded TCR beta cDNA made with a constant-region primer. Three-round nested multiplex PCR performed with slightly modified ARM-PCR produced the TCR beta libraries. Investigators reported that the first two PCR rounds, at roughly 10 cycles each, used TRBV1-TRBV30 forward primers with a C-beta reverse primer. TCRdb re-analysed the multiplex PCR reads in MiXCR, keeping a single row per CDR3 protein. The sample consists of 300,000 to 400,000 distinct CDR3 sequences, about 60% of them appearing once. CDR1 SGHKS and CDR2 YYEKEE come from the germline V gene (reference sequence). The CDR3 length is 15 residues. Blood RNA was derived from unsorted whole blood, and germline DNA was extracted too. About this clonotype itself: The antigen is not known. The junction and the germline gene differ at one end; a read error may be behind it.

Sample: peripheral blood. This chain uses TRBV5-5 with TRBJ1-5, with a weak D call TRBD1 (6 bases). The sequence was collected from a man aged 35-49 years with primary liver carcinoma and hepatitis B virus infection. The CDR3 DNA reads TGTGCCAGTAGCTTGGGGGGCCATAGCAATCAGCCCCAGCATTTT. This gives the protein CASSLGGHSNQPQHF.